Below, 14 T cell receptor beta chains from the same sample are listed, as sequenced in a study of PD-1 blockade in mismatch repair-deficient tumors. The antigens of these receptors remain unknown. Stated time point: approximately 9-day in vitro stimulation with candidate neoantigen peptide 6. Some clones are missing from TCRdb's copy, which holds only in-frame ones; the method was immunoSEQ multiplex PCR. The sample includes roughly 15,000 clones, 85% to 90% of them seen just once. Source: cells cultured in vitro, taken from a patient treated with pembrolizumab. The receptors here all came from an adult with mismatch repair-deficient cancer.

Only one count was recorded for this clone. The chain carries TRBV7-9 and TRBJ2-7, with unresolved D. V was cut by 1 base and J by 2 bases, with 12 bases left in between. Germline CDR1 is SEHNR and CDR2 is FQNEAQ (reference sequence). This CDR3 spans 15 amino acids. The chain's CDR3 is CASSLGYARPYEQYF. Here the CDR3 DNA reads TGTGCCAGCAGCTTAGGATACGCACGGCCCTACGAGCAGTACTTC.

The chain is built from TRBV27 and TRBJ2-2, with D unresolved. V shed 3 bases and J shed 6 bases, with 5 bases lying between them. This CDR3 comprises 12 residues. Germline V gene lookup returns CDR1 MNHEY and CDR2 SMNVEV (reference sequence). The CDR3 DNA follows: TGTGCCAGCAGTTTCAACGCCGGGGAGCTGTTTTTT. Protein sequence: CASSFNAGELFF.

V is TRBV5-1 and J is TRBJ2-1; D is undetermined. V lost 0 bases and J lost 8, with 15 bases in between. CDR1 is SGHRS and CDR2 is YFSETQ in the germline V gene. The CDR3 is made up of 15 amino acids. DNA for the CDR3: TGCGCCAGCAGCTTGGCCCGTTTGGAAGGCGATGAGCAGTTCTTC. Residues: CASSLARLEGDEQFF. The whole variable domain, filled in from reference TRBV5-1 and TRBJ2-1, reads KAGVTQTPRYLIKTRGQQVTLSCSPISGHRSVSWYQQTPGQGLQFLFEYFSETQRNKGNFPGRFSGRQFSNSRSEMNVSTLELGDSALYLCASSLARLEGDEQFFGPGTRLTVL.

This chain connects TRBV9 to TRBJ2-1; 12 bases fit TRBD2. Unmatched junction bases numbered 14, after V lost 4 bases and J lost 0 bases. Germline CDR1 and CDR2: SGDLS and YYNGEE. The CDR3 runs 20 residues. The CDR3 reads CASSPRQRGLAGPSYNEQFF. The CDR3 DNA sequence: TGTGCCAGCAGCCCCAGACAGAGAGGACTAGCGGGACCCTCCTACAATGAGCAGTTCTTC. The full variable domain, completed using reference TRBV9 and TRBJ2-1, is DSGVTQTPKHLITATGQRVTLRCSPRSGDLSVYWYQQSLDQGLQFLIQYYNGEERAKGNILERFSAQQFPDLHSELNLSSLELGDSALYFCASSPRQRGLAGPSYNEQFFGPGTRLTVL.

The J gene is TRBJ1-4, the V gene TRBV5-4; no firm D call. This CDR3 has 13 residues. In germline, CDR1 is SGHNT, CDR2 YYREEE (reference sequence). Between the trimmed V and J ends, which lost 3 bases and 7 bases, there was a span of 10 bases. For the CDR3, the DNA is TGTGCCAGCAGCTCTCTTCCGGGTGAAAAACTGTTTTTT. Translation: CASSSLPGEKLFF.

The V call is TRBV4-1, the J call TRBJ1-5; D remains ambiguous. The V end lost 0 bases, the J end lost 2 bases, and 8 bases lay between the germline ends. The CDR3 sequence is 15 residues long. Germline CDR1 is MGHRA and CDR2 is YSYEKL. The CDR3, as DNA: TGCGCCAGCAGCCAAGATGCCGTAGGCAATCAGCCCCAGCATTTT. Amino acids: CASSQDAVGNQPQHF.

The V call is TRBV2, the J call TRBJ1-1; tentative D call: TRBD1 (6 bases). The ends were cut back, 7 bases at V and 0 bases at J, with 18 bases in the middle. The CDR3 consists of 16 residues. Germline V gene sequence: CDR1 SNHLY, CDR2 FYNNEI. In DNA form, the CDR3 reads TGTGCCAGCACCGAGCCCCCCGACAGGATGAACACTGAAGCTTTCTTT. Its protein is CASTEPPDRMNTEAFF.

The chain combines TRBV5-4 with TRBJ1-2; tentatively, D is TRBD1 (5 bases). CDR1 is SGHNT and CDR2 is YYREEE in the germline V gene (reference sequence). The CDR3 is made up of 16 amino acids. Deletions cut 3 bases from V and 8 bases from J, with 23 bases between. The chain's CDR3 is CASSSPEGLSTSGYTF. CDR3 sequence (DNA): TGTGCCAGCAGCTCCCCCGAGGGGCTATCGACTAGCGGCTACACCTTC.

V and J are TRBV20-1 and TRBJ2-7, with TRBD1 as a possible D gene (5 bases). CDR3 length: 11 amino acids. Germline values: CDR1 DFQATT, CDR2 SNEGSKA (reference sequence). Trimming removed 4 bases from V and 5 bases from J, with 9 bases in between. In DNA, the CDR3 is TGCAGTGCTAAGGGGTACGACGAGCAGTACTTC. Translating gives CSAKGYDEQYF.

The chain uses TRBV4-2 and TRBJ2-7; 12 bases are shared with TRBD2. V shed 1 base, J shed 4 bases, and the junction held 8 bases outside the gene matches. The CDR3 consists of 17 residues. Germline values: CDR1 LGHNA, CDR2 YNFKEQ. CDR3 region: CASSQALAGGPRYEQYF. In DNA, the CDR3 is TGTGCCAGCAGCCAAGCCCTAGCGGGAGGGCCACGTTACGAGCAGTACTTC.

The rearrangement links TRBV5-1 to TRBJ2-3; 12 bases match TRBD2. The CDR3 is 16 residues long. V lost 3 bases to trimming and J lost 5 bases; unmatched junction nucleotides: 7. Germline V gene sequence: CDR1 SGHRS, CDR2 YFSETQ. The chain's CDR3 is CASSSRLAGDQDTQYF. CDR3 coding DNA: TGCGCCAGCAGCTCCCGACTAGCGGGAGATCAAGATACGCAGTATTTT.

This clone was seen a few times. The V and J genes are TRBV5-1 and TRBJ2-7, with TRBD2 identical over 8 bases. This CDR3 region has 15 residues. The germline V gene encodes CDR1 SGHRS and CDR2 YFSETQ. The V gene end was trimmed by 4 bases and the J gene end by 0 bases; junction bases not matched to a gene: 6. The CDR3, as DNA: TGCGCCAGCAGCACAACTAGCGGACGCTCCTACGAGCAGTACTTC. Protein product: CASSTTSGRSYEQYF. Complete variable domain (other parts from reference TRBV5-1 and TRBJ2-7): KAGVTQTPRYLIKTRGQQVTLSCSPISGHRSVSWYQQTPGQGLQFLFEYFSETQRNKGNFPGRFSGRQFSNSRSEMNVSTLELGDSALYLCASSTTSGRSYEQYFGPGTRLTVT.

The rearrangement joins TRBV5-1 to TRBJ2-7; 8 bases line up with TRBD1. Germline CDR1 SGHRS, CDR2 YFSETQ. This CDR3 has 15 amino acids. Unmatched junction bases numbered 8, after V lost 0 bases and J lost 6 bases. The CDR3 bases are TGCGCCAGCAGCTTGGTACCAGGGGGCATGGGCGAGCAGTACTTC. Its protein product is CASSLVPGGMGEQYF. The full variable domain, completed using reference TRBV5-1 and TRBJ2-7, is KAGVTQTPRYLIKTRGQQVTLSCSPISGHRSVSWYQQTPGQGLQFLFEYFSETQRNKGNFPGRFSGRQFSNSRSEMNVSTLELGDSALYLCASSLVPGGMGEQYFGPGTRLTVT.

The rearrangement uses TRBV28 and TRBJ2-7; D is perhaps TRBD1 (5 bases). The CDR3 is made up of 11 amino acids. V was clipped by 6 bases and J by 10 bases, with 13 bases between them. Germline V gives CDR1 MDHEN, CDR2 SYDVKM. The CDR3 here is CASRRTQEQYF. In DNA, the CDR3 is TGTGCCAGCAGGAGGACACAGGAACAGTACTTC.